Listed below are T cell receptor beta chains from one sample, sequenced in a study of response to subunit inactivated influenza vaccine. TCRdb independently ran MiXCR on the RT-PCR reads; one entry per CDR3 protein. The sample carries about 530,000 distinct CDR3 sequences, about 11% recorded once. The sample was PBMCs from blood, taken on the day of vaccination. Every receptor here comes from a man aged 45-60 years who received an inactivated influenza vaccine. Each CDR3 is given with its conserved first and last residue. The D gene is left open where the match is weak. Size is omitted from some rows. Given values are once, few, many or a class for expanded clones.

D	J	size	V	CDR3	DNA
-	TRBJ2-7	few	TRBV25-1	CASSESSGEAYEQYF	TGTGCCAGCAGTGAATCTAGTGGGGAGGCCTACGAGCAGTACTTC
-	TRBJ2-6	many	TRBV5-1	CASSLEYTGSGANVLTF	TGCGCCAGCAGCTTGGAATATACAGGGAGTGGGGCCAACGTCCTGACTTTC
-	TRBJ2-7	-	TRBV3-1	CASSPWTRTYEQYF	TGTGCCAGCAGCCCCTGGACACGGACCTACGAGCAGTACTTC
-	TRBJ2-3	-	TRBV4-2	CASSQGGLGPRTDTQYF	TGTGCCAGCAGCCAAGGGGGGCTGGGACCAAGAACAGATACGCAGTATTTT
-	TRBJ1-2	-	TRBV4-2	CASSPRDRGSYTF	TGTGCCAGCAGCCCCCGGGACCGGGGGAGCTACACCTTC
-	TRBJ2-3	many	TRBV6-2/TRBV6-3	CASIPRGRTTDTQYF	TGTGCCAGCATACCGCGGGGGCGGACCACAGATACGCAGTATTTT
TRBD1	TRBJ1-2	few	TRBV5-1	CASSPEGQGDGYTF	TGCGCCAGCAGCCCCGAGGGACAGGGAGACGGCTACACCTTC
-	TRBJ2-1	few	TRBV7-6	CASSRDGSGASIEQFF	TGTGCCAGCAGCCGAGACGGTAGCGGAGCGTCCATTGAGCAGTTCTTC
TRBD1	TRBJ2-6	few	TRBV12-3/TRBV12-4	CASSPQGQLSGANVLTF	TGTGCCAGCAGCCCCCAGGGACAGCTCTCTGGGGCCAACGTCCTGACTTTC
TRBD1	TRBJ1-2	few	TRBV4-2	CASSQEGQRYGYTF	TGTGCCAGCAGCCAAGAGGGACAGCGCTATGGCTACACCTTC
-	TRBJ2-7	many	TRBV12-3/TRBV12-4	CASSLREPYGQYF	TGTGCCAGCAGTTTACGGGAACCCTACGGGCAGTACTTC
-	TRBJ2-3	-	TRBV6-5	CASSYSGGADTQYF	TGTGCCAGCAGTTACTCAGGGGGAGCAGATACGCAGTATTTT
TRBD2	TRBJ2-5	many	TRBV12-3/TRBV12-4	CASSLGGLGETQYF	TGTGCCAGCAGTCTGGGGGGACTAGGGGAGACCCAGTACTTC
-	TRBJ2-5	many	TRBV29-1	CSVAIGIYPRTQETQYF	TGCAGCGTTGCTATTGGTATTTATCCCCGGACCCAAGAGACCCAGTACTTC
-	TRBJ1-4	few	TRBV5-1	CASSPGRSVGEKLFF	TGCGCCAGCAGCCCCGGTCGCTCAGTGGGGGAAAAACTGTTTTTT
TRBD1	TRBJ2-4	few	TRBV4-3	CASSPRTGGYIQYF	TGCGCCAGCAGCCCTCGGACAGGGGGCTACATTCAGTACTTC
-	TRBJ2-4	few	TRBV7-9	CASSHEGGLNIQYF	TGTGCCAGCAGCCACGAGGGGGGCCTTAACATTCAGTACTTC
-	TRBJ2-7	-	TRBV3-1	CASSQDLYSSYEQYF	TGTGCCAGCAGCCAAGATTTATACAGCTCCTACGAGCAGTACTTC
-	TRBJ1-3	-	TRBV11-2	CASSMTVSSGNTIYF	TGTGCCAGCAGCATGACCGTGAGCTCTGGAAACACCATATATTTT
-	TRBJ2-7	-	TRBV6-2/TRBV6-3	CASSRPGTRQYEQYF	TGTGCCAGCAGCCGCCCCGGGACACGACAATACGAGCAGTACTTC
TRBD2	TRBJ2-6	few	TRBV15	CATSRDATAGTTPTF	TGTGCCACCAGCAGAGATGCGACTGCCGGGACTACCCCGACTTTC
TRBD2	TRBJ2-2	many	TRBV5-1	CASSLRPRDYLNTGELFF	TGCGCCAGCAGCTTGCGGCCCCGGGACTACCTGAACACCGGGGAGCTGTTTTTT
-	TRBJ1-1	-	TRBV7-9	CASSLGDYTEAFF	TGTGCCAGCAGCTTAGGGGATTACACTGAAGCTTTCTTT
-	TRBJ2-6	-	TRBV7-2	CASSPRGQNSGANVLTF	TGTGCCAGCAGCCCCCGAGGGCAGAACTCTGGGGCCAACGTCCTGACTTTC
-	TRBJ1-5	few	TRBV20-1	CSAPSNSNQPQHF	TGCAGTGCCCCATCGAACAGCAATCAGCCCCAGCATTTT
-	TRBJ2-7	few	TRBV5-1	CASSRISYEQYF	TGCGCCAGCAGCCGAATATCCTACGAGCAGTACTTC
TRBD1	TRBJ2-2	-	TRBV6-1	CASSEKDRASVNTGELFF	TGTGCCAGCAGTGAAAAGGACAGGGCTTCTGTGAACACCGGGGAGCTGTTTTTT
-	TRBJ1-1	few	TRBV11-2	CASNTRGTEAFF	TGTGCCAGCAACACGAGAGGCACTGAAGCTTTCTTT
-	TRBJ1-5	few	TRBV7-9	CASSLGGFYQPQHF	TGTGCCAGCAGCTTAGGGGGATTTTATCAGCCCCAGCATTTT
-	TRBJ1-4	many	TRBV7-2	CASSLAIGRRNEKLFF	TGTGCCAGCAGCTTAGCGATCGGGAGACGAAATGAAAAACTGTTTTTT
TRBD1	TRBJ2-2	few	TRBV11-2	CASSPRTGALSPRTGELFF	TGTGCCAGCAGCCCTAGGACAGGGGCCCTTTCACCGAGAACCGGGGAGCTGTTTTTT
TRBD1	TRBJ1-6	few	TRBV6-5	CASSYSGQGVGSPLHF	TGTGCCAGCAGTTACTCGGGACAGGGGGTAGGATCACCCCTCCACTTT
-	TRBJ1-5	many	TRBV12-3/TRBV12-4	CASRPGGSNQPQHF	TGTGCCAGCAGACCCGGGGGTAGCAATCAGCCCCAGCATTTT
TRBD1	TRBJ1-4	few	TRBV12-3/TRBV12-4	CASSLGTGGGKLFF	TGTGCCAGCAGTTTAGGGACAGGGGGCGGAAAACTGTTTTTT
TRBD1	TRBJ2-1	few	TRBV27	CASRQGGNEQFF	TGTGCCAGCAGACAGGGGGGCAATGAGCAGTTCTTC
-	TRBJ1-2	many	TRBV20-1	CSASQGLVADSYTF	TGCAGTGCTAGTCAGGGATTAGTTGCGGACAGCTACACCTTC
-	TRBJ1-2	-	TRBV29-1	CSVLWAEGYTF	TGCAGCGTCCTTTGGGCGGAAGGCTACACCTTC
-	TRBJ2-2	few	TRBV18	CASSPITSTGELFF	TGTGCCAGCTCACCAATCACATCTACCGGGGAGCTGTTTTTT
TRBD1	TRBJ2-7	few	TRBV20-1	CSSVGQGHYEQYF	TGCAGTTCGGTGGGACAGGGACACTACGAGCAGTACTTC
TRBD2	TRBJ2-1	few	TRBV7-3	CASSATSGNREQFF	TGTGCCAGCAGCGCGACTAGCGGGAATCGAGAGCAGTTCTTC